A selection of T cell receptor beta chains follows, all from one sample in a study of sequential checkpoint blockade in melanoma. Repertoires were generated with immunoSEQ multiplex PCR, while TCRdb's copy carries only in-frame clones and drops some. The sample shows about 20,000 clones, roughly 80% of them seen only once. The sample here was CD8+ T cells sorted from blood (inferred from file names), taken from a patient given nivolumab and ipilimumab in sequence. The receptors were sampled from a human donor with melanoma. The CDR3 runs from the conserved cysteine through the conserved F or W. The order of the fields is D gene, clone size, J gene, V gene, CDR3 protein, CDR3 DNA. The D gene is left open where the match is weak. The size field is filled for only some rows; it gives once, few, many or a size class.

. | . | TRBJ1-2 | TRBV19 | CASRVRDRGQGYTF | TGTGCCAGTAGGGTAAGGGATAGGGGACAAGGCTACACCTTC
. | . | TRBJ2-2 | TRBV6-5 | CASSRGVNTGELFF | TGTGCCAGCTCCAGGGGAGTTAACACCGGGGAGCTGTTTTTT
TRBD1 | medium-sized | TRBJ2-5 | TRBV6-5 | CASRGTGEVETQYF | TGTGCCAGCAGGGGGACAGGGGAAGTGGAGACCCAGTACTTC
. | . | TRBJ2-1 | TRBV28 | CASSFPGGLNEQFF | TGTGCCAGCAGTTTCCCCGGAGGGCTGAATGAGCAGTTCTTC
TRBD2 | . | TRBJ2-3 | TRBV28 | CASSPEGAGASTDTQYF | TGTGCCAGCAGTCCCGAAGGAGCGGGAGCGAGCACAGATACGCAGTATTTT
TRBD1 | . | TRBJ2-7 | TRBV11-2 | CASSRTGSIDEQYF | TGTGCCAGCAGCAGGACAGGTTCTATTGACGAGCAGTACTTC
. | once | TRBJ2-3 | TRBV10-1 | CASGQPYLDTQYF | TGCGCCAGCGGGCAGCCTTATTTAGATACGCAGTATTTT
TRBD2 | . | TRBJ2-5 | TRBV9 | CASSVGGRGSAQYF | TGTGCCAGCAGCGTAGGAGGGAGGGGTTCGGCCCAGTACTTC
. | . | TRBJ2-7 | TRBV7-8 | CASSLAYVGGSPYEQYF | TGTGCCAGCAGCTTAGCTTATGTAGGAGGGTCCCCCTACGAGCAGTACTTC
. | . | TRBJ2-7 | TRBV6-1 | CASSAGFGQDPYEQYF | TGTGCCAGCAGTGCAGGTTTCGGACAAGACCCCTACGAGCAGTACTTC
TRBD2 | once | TRBJ2-1 | TRBV5-1 | CASSLASGYNEQFF | TGCGCCAGCAGCTTGGCTAGCGGATACAATGAGCAGTTCTTC